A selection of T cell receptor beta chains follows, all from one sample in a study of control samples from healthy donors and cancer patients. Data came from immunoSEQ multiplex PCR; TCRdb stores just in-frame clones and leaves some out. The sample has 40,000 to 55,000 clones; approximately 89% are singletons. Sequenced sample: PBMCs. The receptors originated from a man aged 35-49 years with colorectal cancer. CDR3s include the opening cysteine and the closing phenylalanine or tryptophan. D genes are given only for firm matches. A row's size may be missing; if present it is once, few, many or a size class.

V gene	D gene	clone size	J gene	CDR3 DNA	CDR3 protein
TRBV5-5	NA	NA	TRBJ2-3	TGTGCCAGCAGCTTGAGCGTTCCGGGGGAGGAGGGTACAGATACGCAGTATTTT	CASSLSVPGEEGTDTQYF
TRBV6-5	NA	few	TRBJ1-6	TGTGCCAGCAGCCCCGCGGGGACGACACCCCTCCACTTT	CASSPAGTTPLHF
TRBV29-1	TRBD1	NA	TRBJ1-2	TGCAGCGTCCCCGGACAGGGGGTACGCGGTTACACCTTC	CSVPGQGVRGYTF
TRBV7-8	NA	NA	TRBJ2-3	TGTGCCAGCAGGGGAGGGATAACAGGGTCGAGAACAGATACGCAGTATTTT	CASRGGITGSRTDTQYF
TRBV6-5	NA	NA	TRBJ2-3	TGTGCCAGCAGCGACGCGACAGGAGATACGCAGTATTTT	CASSDATGDTQYF
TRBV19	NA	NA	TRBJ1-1	TGTGCCAGTAGTTGGACAATCCCTCGAGGGACTGAAGCTTTCTTT	CASSWTIPRGTEAFF
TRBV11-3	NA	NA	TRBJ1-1	TGTGCCAGCAGCTTTATGAGGGTGGGGTCAGGGGCTGAAGCTTTCTTT	CASSFMRVGSGAEAFF
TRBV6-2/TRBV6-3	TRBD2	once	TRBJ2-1	TGTGCCAGCAGTAAGGGGACTAGCGGGGTGGGTTCCTACAATGAGCAGTTCTTC	CASSKGTSGVGSYNEQFF
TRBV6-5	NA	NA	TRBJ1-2	TGTGCCAGCAGTTCGACAGAAGGCGGCTATGGCTACACCTTC	CASSSTEGGYGYTF
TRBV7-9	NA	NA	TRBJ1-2	TGTGCCAGCAACCCGGGGCAGGGGCTTACAGGCTACACCTTC	CASNPGQGLTGYTF
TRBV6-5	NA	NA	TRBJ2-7	TGTGCCAGCAGGCCAGGCCCGGGGGACGAGCAGTACTTC	CASRPGPGDEQYF
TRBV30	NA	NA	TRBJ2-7	TGTGCCTGGAGTGTTTGGGGGGGCCACGAGCAGTACTTC	CAWSVWGGHEQYF
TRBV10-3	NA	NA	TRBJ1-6	TGTGCCATCAGTCTAGTGGGGGACAATTCACCCCTCCACTTT	CAISLVGDNSPLHF
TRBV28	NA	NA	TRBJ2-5	TGTGCCAGCAGTTACAGCCTCCTGGAGACCCAGTACTTC	CASSYSLLETQYF
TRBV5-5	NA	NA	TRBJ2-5	TGTGCCAGCAGCTTGGAACCCAGGACAGAGACCCAGTACTTC	CASSLEPRTETQYF
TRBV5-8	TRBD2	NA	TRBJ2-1	TGTGCCAGCAGCTTGGTCCGGGAGGGGCAGTTCTTC	CASSLVREGQFF
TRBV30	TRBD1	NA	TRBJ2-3	TGTGCCTGGAGTCGGGACAGTCTTTTCACAGATACGCAGTATTTT	CAWSRDSLFTDTQYF
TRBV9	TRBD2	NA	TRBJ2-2	TGTGCCAGCAGCGCGGGACTAGCGTTGGCCACCGGGGAGCTGTTTTTT	CASSAGLALATGELFF
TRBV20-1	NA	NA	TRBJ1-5	TGCAGTGCTAGTATGGGTAATCAGCCCCAGCATTTT	CSASMGNQPQHF
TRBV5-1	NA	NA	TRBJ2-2	TGCGCCAGCAGGGTTTCTTTCGAGGGCACCGGGGAGCTGTTTTTT	CASRVSFEGTGELFF
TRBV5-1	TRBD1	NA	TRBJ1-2	TGCGCCAGCAGCTTGAGCCCGGGACAGGGGATTGGCTATGGCTACACCTTC	CASSLSPGQGIGYGYTF
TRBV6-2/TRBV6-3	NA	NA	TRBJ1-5	TGTGCCAGCAGTTTTCGGGGGAATCAGCCCCAGCATTTT	CASSFRGNQPQHF
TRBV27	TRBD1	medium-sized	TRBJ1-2	TGTGCCAGCAGAACCGGGGACAGCTCCCTCCATGGCTACACCTTC	CASRTGDSSLHGYTF
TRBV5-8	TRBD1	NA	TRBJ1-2	TGTGCCAGCAGCTTTAAGGATTTCAGGGGGCATTATGGCTACACCTTC	CASSFKDFRGHYGYTF
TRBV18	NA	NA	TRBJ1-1	TGTGCCAGCTCACCGAGACCCACTGAAGCTTTCTTT	CASSPRPTEAFF
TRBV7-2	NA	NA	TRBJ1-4	TGTGCCAGCAGCTTCGCGCCGGGGGCGGCTAATGAAAAACTGTTTTTT	CASSFAPGAANEKLFF
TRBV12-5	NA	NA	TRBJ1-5	TGTGCTAGTGGACCCCCCGCCAATCAGCCCCAGCATTTT	CASGPPANQPQHF
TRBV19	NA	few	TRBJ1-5	TGTGCCAGTAGTGGAGGGGTCTCCCGACGGGATCAGCCCCAGCATTTT	CASSGGVSRRDQPQHF
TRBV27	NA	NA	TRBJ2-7	TGTGCCAGCAGTGAAAACCGGGCCTCAGTCCCTTACGAGCAGTACTTC	CASSENRASVPYEQYF
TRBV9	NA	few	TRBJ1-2	TGTGCCAGCAGCGCCCGAACAGGGTTGCAGGATTGGTATGGCTACACCTTC	CASSARTGLQDWYGYTF
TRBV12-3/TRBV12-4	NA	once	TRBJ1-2	TGTGCCAGCAGTTCCCAGGGAACTGGCTACACCTTC	CASSSQGTGYTF
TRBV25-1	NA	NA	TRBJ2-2	TGTGCCAGCAGTGACCCCCTCTTGGCCGGGGAGCTGTTTTTT	CASSDPLLAGELFF
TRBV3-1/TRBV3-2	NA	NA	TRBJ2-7	TGTGCCAGCAGCCAAGCCCGGTACGAGCAGTACTTC	CASSQARYEQYF
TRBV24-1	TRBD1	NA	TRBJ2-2	TGTGCCACCAGTGAGACAGGGGCGACCGGGGAGCTGTTTTTT	CATSETGATGELFF
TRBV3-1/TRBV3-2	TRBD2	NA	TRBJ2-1	TGTGCCAGCAGCCGTTATTGGGAGGGAGGGCCCGATGAGCAGTTCTTC	CASSRYWEGGPDEQFF
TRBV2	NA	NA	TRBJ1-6	TGTGCCAGCAGAAACTCCTATAATTCACCCCTCCACTTT	CASRNSYNSPLHF
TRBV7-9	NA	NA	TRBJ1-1	TGTGCCAGCAGCTTAGGAACGCCAAACACTGAAGCTTTCTTT	CASSLGTPNTEAFF
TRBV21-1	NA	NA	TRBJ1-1	TGTGCCAGCAGCGGACGGACAGGTCTGAACACTGAAGCTTTCTTT	CASSGRTGLNTEAFF
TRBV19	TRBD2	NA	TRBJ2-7	TGTGCCAGTAGTATAGGGGGCGGGAGGATCCACGAGCAGTACTTC	CASSIGGGRIHEQYF
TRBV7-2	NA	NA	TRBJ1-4	TGTGCCAGCAGCTCGCAAGGGGCGGTCAATGAAAAACTGTTTTTT	CASSSQGAVNEKLFF
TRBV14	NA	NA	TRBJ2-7	TGTGCCAGCAGCGCCACCCCGGGACTTCGCCGTTACGAGCAGTACTTC	CASSATPGLRRYEQYF
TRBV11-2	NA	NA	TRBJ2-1	TGTGCCAGCAGCTTAGAAGCCAGGGGACATGAGCAGTTCTTC	CASSLEARGHEQFF
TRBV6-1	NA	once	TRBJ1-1	TGTGCCAGCAGTGAAGTGGTCGGGAGGAACACTGAAGCTTTCTTT	CASSEVVGRNTEAFF
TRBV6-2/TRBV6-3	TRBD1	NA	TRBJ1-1	TGTGCCAGCAGTTACGACAGGGTGAACACTGAAGCTTTCTTT	CASSYDRVNTEAFF
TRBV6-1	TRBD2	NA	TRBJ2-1	TGTGCCAGCAGTGAAGAATGGCGGGAGGGCAATGAGCAGTTCTTC	CASSEEWREGNEQFF
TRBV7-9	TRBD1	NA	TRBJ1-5	TGTGCCAGCAGCTTATTTGGGGCAGGGGGAAATCAGCCCCAGCATTTT	CASSLFGAGGNQPQHF
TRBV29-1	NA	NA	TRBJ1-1	TGCAGCGTTGAATCGGTTAGGGGCGGCACTGAAGCTTTCTTT	CSVESVRGGTEAFF
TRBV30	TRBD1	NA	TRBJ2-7	TGTGCCTGGAGTCTTACAGGGGACGCCGAGCAGTACTTC	CAWSLTGDAEQYF
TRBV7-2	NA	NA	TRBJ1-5	TGTGCCAGCAGCTTAGGAGGGGAGGACAATCAGCCCCAGCATTTT	CASSLGGEDNQPQHF
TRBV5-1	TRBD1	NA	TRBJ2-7	TGCGCCAGCAGCTACCAGACAGGGGGTCTCTACGAGCAGTACTTC	CASSYQTGGLYEQYF
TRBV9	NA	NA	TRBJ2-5	TGTGCCAGCAGCGTATATTTCGGGGAGACCCAGTACTTC	CASSVYFGETQYF
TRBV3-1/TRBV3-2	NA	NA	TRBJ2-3	TGTGCCAGCGCGGCGACTTTCACAGATACGCAGTATTTT	CASAATFTDTQYF
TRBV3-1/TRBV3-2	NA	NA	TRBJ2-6	TGTGCCAGCAGCTTTCGGCACTCTGGGGCCAACGTCCTGACTTTC	CASSFRHSGANVLTF
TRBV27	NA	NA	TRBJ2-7	TGTGCCAGCAGTTTAAGGGGACTCCTAAGCTACGAGCAGTACTTC	CASSLRGLLSYEQYF
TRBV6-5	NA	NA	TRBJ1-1	TGTGCCAGCAGTTACTTTACCATTAGGGGCACTGAAGCTTTCTTT	CASSYFTIRGTEAFF
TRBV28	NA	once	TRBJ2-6	TGTGCCAGCAGCTTCGGACGGGTGACTGGGGCCAACGTCCTGACTTTC	CASSFGRVTGANVLTF
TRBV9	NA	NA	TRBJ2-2	TGTGCCAGCAGCAATAAGGGTTCCCCGAACACCGGGGAGCTGTTTTTT	CASSNKGSPNTGELFF
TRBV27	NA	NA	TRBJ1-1	TGTGCCAGCAGTTTCTCCCTCCAGTCCCGGGACACTGAAGCTTTCTTT	CASSFSLQSRDTEAFF
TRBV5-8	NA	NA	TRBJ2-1	TGTGCCAGCAGCGTGGTCAGCGGAGCGAGCTCCTACAATGAGCAGTTCTTC	CASSVVSGASSYNEQFF